This entry features one T cell receptor (beta chain) sequence. The sample originates from a study of blood T cell repertoires in COVID-19. Sequenced by immunoSEQ multiplex PCR; TCRdb stores in-frame clones only, minus some. The sample has tens of thousands of clones, 86% seen once. The CDR3 totals 15 residues. CDR1 and CDR2 from the germline V gene are SGHRS and YFSETQ. V dropped 2 bases and J dropped 4; count of bases not matched to a gene: 5. This chain connects TRBV5-1 to TRBJ2-2, with 7 nucleotides matching TRBD2. The sample comprised peripheral blood. This TCR derives from a man aged 35 to 55 with active COVID-19. Here the CDR3 DNA reads TGCGCCAGCAGCTTCTGGGACTACAGCACCGGGGAGCTGTTTTTT. This codes for CASSFWDYSTGELFF. Full variable domain (remainder filled in from reference TRBV5-1 and TRBJ2-2): KAGVTQTPRYLIKTRGQQVTLSCSPISGHRSVSWYQQTPGQGLQFLFEYFSETQRNKGNFPGRFSGRQFSNSRSEMNVSTLELGDSALYLCASSFWDYSTGELFFGEGSRLTVL.